This T cell receptor (beta chain) is from a study of identifying expanded T cells in peripheral blood. Germline V gene data show CDR1 as MNHNS and CDR2 as SASEGT. V lost 6 bases and J 4 bases, leaving 12 bases between the germline ends. The CDR3 runs to 13 residues. Study observations and caveats: Over approximately two and four weeks, about 15 and 18 clones changed, versus approximately 1.2 between replicates.

To note about this clone: Antigen: not known.

Data came from immunoSEQ multiplex PCR; TCRdb stores just in-frame clones and leaves some out. The data contain some 93,000 clones, around 90% of them singletons. The rearrangement links TRBV6-1 to TRBJ2-5; D possibly corresponds to TRBD2 (5 bases). This receptor was identified in a person aged 18 to 75 in good health. The sample taken for sequencing was blood. The CDR3: CASSKPGLETQYF. For the CDR3, the DNA is TGTGCCAGCAGCAAACCGGGGTTAGAGACCCAGTACTTC.